Sequencing of this TCR beta chain was carried out in a study of blood T cells in healthy people across ages. A second about 7 to 12 cycle PCR used barcoded and J-beta primers. Every individual sample yielded 2.5 million or more paired-end reads (each containing CDR3). MiXCR, run by TCRdb on the 5' RACE reads, gives a single entry per CDR3 protein. The table lists approximately 780,000 distinct CDR3 sequences, under 30% of them singletons, with about 3% in the top ten. V gave up 1 base and J gave up 7 bases, with 4 bases separating them. The length of the CDR3 is 12 residues. CDR1 and CDR2 (germline): MNHNS, SASEGT. This clonotype was observed a handful of times. What it binds is unknown. Isolating PBMCs gave at least 6 million of these cells per sample. Study-wide results and limits: Relative to aged donors, long-lived donors carried more naive CD4+ cells and displayed higher diversity. PBMCs went unsorted, and a conclusive naive versus antigen-experienced comparison was therefore prevented.

The same data also contributed to another study, on T cells of mothers and their children.

The source material was blood. The receptor was isolated from a boy aged 5-17 years in good health. J is TRBJ1-4 and V is TRBV6-1; D remains ambiguous. CDR3 nucleotides: TGTGCCAGCAGTGAAGGGGCTGAAAAACTGTTTTTT. Its translation is CASSEGAEKLFF.